This TCR beta chain was sequenced during a study of OX40 agonist ivuxolimab in advanced cancers. On the study more broadly: Three dose-escalation patients had partial responses: one with hepatocellular carcinoma and two with cutaneous melanoma. Study conclusions and caveats: Among the lowest levels of clonal expansion were found in partial responders at 0.1-3.0 mg/kg.

For this clone: The antigen is not known.

Baseline, cycle 4 day 1, and cycle 7 day 1 were the blood sampling points. Trimming stripped 0 bases from V and 5 bases from J, with 13 bases between. This CDR3 is built from 15 residues. CDR1 and CDR2 (germline): MNHNY, SVGAGI (reference sequence). This table comes from immunoSEQ multiplex PCR, and its TCRdb copy is limited to in-frame clones, with some not included. The sample consists of some 74,000 clones, 85% of them appearing once. The clonotype originates from an adult with an advanced solid tumor such as melanoma, head and neck, liver or kidney cancer. The chain couples TRBV6-6 to TRBJ1-1, with D tentatively TRBD1 (6 bases). The specimen comprised CD4+ or CD8+ T cells sorted from blood, sampled in a trial of the OX40 agonist ivuxolimab. CDR3 sequence: CASSYSGQLGTEAFF. The CDR3 DNA reads as TGTGCCAGCAGTTACTCCGGACAGTTGGGGACTGAAGCTTTCTTT.